The 22 T cell receptor beta chains given below trace back to one sample, sequenced in a study of OX40 agonist ivuxolimab in advanced cancers. Library method: the immunoSEQ multiplex PCR assay. The source is immuneACCESS, and TCRdb retained only in-frame sequences with V and J called. Part of the clones is not carried over; for the studies checked, unresolved V genes explain less than half of this, and the remainder is unexplained. A total of fewer than 25,000 clones appear in this sample, about three quarters of them only once. The top ten clonotypes cover approximately 24% of the sample. Specimen: CD4+ or CD8+ T cells sorted from blood, collected in a trial of the OX40 agonist ivuxolimab. These receptors all stem from an adult with an advanced solid tumor such as melanoma, head and neck, liver or kidney cancer.

This clone was recorded once. V usage is TRBV4-1 and J usage is TRBJ1-1, with TRBD1 as a possible D gene (5 bases). The V gene's germline CDR1 is MGHRA and CDR2 YSYEKL. V was cut by 1 base and J by 5 bases, with 14 bases left in between. The CDR3 consists of 15 residues. CDR3 protein: CASSQGRGGATEAFF. The CDR3 region has the DNA TGCGCCAGCAGCCAAGGTCGGGGGGGAGCAACTGAAGCTTTCTTT.

The CDR3 reads CASSSTGNTEAFF. In DNA form, the CDR3 reads TGTGCCAGCAGCTCTACAGGGAACACTGAAGCTTTCTTT. The chain uses TRBV28 and TRBJ1-1, with a possible D match to TRBD1 (5 bases). In germline, CDR1 is MDHEN, CDR2 SYDVKM. The CDR3 has 13 residues. Trimming left V 6 bases short and J 1 base short, with 9 bases between. The variable domain in full, completed from reference TRBV28 and TRBJ1-1, reads DVKVTQSSRYLVKRTGEKVFLECVQDMDHENMFWYRQDPGLGLRLIYFSYDVKMKEKGDIPEGYSVSREKKERFSLILESASTNQTSMYLCASSSTGNTEAFFGQGTRLTVV.

Judged by abundance, this clone is medium-sized. The chain joins TRBV7-9 to TRBJ2-5; D ambiguous. The CDR3 runs 12 residues. V lost 2 bases, J lost 5 bases, and 6 bases lay in between. From germline, CDR1 is SEHNR and CDR2 FQNEAQ (reference sequence). DNA for the CDR3: TGTGCCAGCAGCTTAACCGTCGAGACCCAGTACTTC. It codes for CASSLTVETQYF.

The CDR3 sequence is CASSSGDSYNEQFF. CDR3 sequence (DNA): TGTGCCAGCAGCTCAGGGGACAGTTACAATGAGCAGTTCTTC. The chain links TRBV7-9 to TRBJ2-1; 7 bases line up with TRBD1. J lost 4 bases, V lost 4 bases, and 4 bases had no gene match. Germline V gene lookup returns CDR1 SEHNR and CDR2 FQNEAQ (reference sequence). CDR3 length equals 14 residues.

This chain joins TRBV28 and TRBJ1-2; D is uncertain. The V gene lost 6 bases and the J gene lost 7 bases, with 12 bases spanning the gap. The CDR3 consists of 12 residues. Looked up from germline, CDR1 is MDHEN and CDR2 is SYDVKM. The DNA for the CDR3 is TGTGCCAGCAGGAAGGGAGGTAGTGGCTACACCTTC. The encoded protein is CASRKGGSGYTF.

The rearrangement uses TRBV30 and TRBJ2-7; 11 positions match TRBD1. V shed 1 base, J shed 3 bases, and the junction held 8 bases outside the gene matches. The CDR3 contains 16 residues. Germline V gene sequence: CDR1 GTSNPN, CDR2 SVGIG (reference sequence). CDR3 loop: CAWSGLGQGAIYEQYF. CDR3 coding DNA: TGTGCCTGGAGTGGTTTAGGACAGGGGGCTATCTACGAGCAGTACTTC.

The V call is TRBV30, the J call TRBJ2-3; tentative D call: TRBD2 (5 bases). Trimming pared 0 bases from V and 4 bases from J, leaving 17 bases between. Germline CDR1 GTSNPN, CDR2 SVGIG (reference sequence). This CDR3 region has 16 residues. CDR3 coding DNA: TGTGCCTGGAGTGTACCCCGAGGGTTGGCCGCAGATACGCAGTATTTT. It translates to CAWSVPRGLAADTQYF.

This clone is categorized as medium-sized (0.01 to 0.1%). DNA of the CDR3: TGCAGCGTTCCGGGACTAGCGGGAGGCCCCAACAATGAGCAGTTCTTC. Protein sequence: CSVPGLAGGPNNEQFF. The chain combines TRBV29-1 with TRBJ2-1, with 15 bases fitting TRBD2. Germline CDR1 reads SQVTM; CDR2 reads ANQGSEA. The CDR3 is 16 amino acids. Germline trimming cut 5 bases from V and 5 bases from J; bases unmatched to any gene: 7.

V usage is TRBV2 and J usage is TRBJ2-7, with 7 bases aligning to TRBD1. CDR1 and CDR2 (germline): SNHLY, FYNNEI. V lost 8 bases to trimming and J lost 2 bases; unmatched junction nucleotides: 6. The CDR3 has 13 residues. CDR3 region: CASLRDSTYEQYF. As DNA, the CDR3 is TGTGCCAGCTTAAGGGACAGCACCTACGAGCAGTACTTC.

This chain links TRBV2 with TRBJ2-7; 9 bases line up with TRBD1. V trimming: 6 bases; J trimming: 3 bases; junction bases outside the gene matches: 18. The length of the CDR3 is 18 residues. The V gene's germline CDR1 is SNHLY and CDR2 FYNNEI. CDR3 sequence: CASSPITPGTGISYEQYF. Here the CDR3 DNA reads TGTGCCAGCAGCCCCATTACCCCCGGGACAGGGATAAGCTACGAGCAGTACTTC.

The chain employs TRBV4-3 and TRBJ1-5; D not certain. Trimming left V 0 bases short and J 1 base short, with 7 bases between. This CDR3 contains 15 residues. Germline V gives CDR1 LGHNA, CDR2 YSLEER. CDR3 amino acids: CASSQDRESNQPQHF. The DNA of the CDR3 is TGCGCCAGCAGCCAAGACAGAGAAAGCAATCAGCCCCAGCATTTT.

The V and J genes are TRBV6-5 and TRBJ1-2, with a weak D call TRBD1 (5 bases). The CDR3 has 13 amino acids. In germline, CDR1 is MNHEY, CDR2 SVGAGI. Trimming pared 0 bases from V and 5 bases from J, leaving 7 bases between. Written as DNA, the CDR3 is TGTGCCAGCAGTTACTCTGAGGGGTATGGCTACACCTTC. Encoded protein: CASSYSEGYGYTF.

A single count supports this clone. The J gene is TRBJ2-3, the V gene TRBV21-1; TRBD2, the table's D call, was not compared with the DNA. TRBV21-1 is designated a pseudogene. The length of the CDR3 is 15 residues. CDR3 residues: CASLGPRGCTDTQYF. CDR3 coding DNA: TGTGCCAGCCTTGGCCCGCGGGGTTGCACAGATACGCAGTATTTT.

The chain joins TRBV4-3 to TRBJ2-1; D possibly uses TRBD1 or TRBD2 (5 bases each). The V end lost 0 bases, the J end lost 0 bases, and 21 bases lay between the germline ends. This CDR3 contains 20 residues. The germline V gene encodes CDR1 LGHNA and CDR2 YSLEER. The CDR3 spells CASSQDPALYRDGSYNEQFF. The DNA for the CDR3 is TGCGCCAGCAGCCAAGATCCCGCCCTATACCGGGACGGCTCCTACAATGAGCAGTTCTTC.

The chain employs TRBV4-1 and TRBJ2-1, with D perhaps assigned TRBD1 or TRBD2 (6 bases each). Trimming removed 6 bases from V and 5 bases from J, with 20 bases in between. CDR1 is MGHRA and CDR2 is YSYEKL in the germline V gene. The CDR3 contains 16 residues. CDR3: CASRTRGGRLDNEQFF. In DNA, the CDR3 is TGCGCCAGCAGGACCAGAGGGGGGCGTCTTGACAATGAGCAGTTCTTC.

V and J are TRBV11-2 and TRBJ2-7, with 10 positions matching TRBD2. The V gene's germline CDR1 is SGHAT and CDR2 FQNNGV. With V trimmed by 5 bases and J by 5 bases, 6 bases remained unmatched. The CDR3 consists of 14 residues. The CDR3 DNA follows: TGTGCCAGCAGCGGAGCGGGAGGGCACAACGAGCAGTACTTC. Protein product: CASSGAGGHNEQYF.

As concerns this clone: At the DNA level, this CDR3 is encoded by other sequences in the same sample as well. The chain links TRBV7-9 to TRBJ1-1; 8 bases line up with TRBD1. Germline CDR1 is SEHNR and CDR2 is FQNEAQ (reference sequence). J was trimmed by 0 bases and V by 6 bases; bases with no gene match: 6. There are 15 residues in the CDR3. The CDR3 reads CASRGPGQVNTEAFF. CDR3 nucleotides: TGTGCCAGCAGGGGCCCGGGACAGGTGAACACTGAAGCTTTCTTT. Filled out from reference TRBV7-9 and TRBJ1-1, the complete variable domain reads DTGVSQNPRHKITKRGQNVTFRCDPISEHNRLYWYRQTLGQGPEFLTYFQNEAQLEKSRLLSDRFSAERPKGSFSTLEIQRTEQGDSAMYLCASRGPGQVNTEAFFGQGTRLTVV.

V gene TRBV10-1 combines with J gene TRBJ2-7, with D possibly being TRBD2 (5 bases). Per germline, CDR1 WNHNN and CDR2 SYGVQD (reference sequence). The CDR3 runs to 13 residues. V dropped 3 bases and J dropped 1 base, with 7 bases sitting between them. The CDR3 DNA is TGCGCCAGCAGTGACGGGGAATCCTACGAGCAGTACTTC. It yields the protein CASSDGESYEQYF.

This chain uses TRBV7-9 with TRBJ2-1; weak D call: TRBD1 (5 bases). V was clipped by 5 bases and J by 4 bases, with 15 bases between them. This CDR3 is 15 amino acids long. The germline gives CDR1 SEHNR, CDR2 FQNEAQ (reference sequence). CDR3 in DNA: TGTGCCAGCAGCGGAGACCTAGGGGTGTACAATGAGCAGTTCTTC. Translation gives CASSGDLGVYNEQFF. The whole variable domain, filled in from reference TRBV7-9 and TRBJ2-1, reads DTGVSQNPRHKITKRGQNVTFRCDPISEHNRLYWYRQTLGQGPEFLTYFQNEAQLEKSRLLSDRFSAERPKGSFSTLEIQRTEQGDSAMYLCASSGDLGVYNEQFFGPGTRLTVL.

Only a few counts were recorded for this clone. This chain joins TRBV28 and TRBJ2-5, with 7 bases matching TRBD2. The germline gives CDR1 MDHEN, CDR2 SYDVKM. After removal of 6 bases from V and 4 bases from J, the junction contained 17 bases not matched to a gene. There are 17 residues in the CDR3. CDR3 in amino acids: CASSSGNMGLRGETQYF. The CDR3 DNA reads as TGTGCCAGCAGCTCAGGGAATATGGGACTAAGAGGAGAGACCCAGTACTTC.

This clone turned up a few times. This chain connects TRBV30 to TRBJ1-2; no definite D call. CDR3 size: 11 residues. Trimming removed 3 bases from V and 1 base from J, with 3 bases in between. CDR1 is GTSNPN and CDR2 is SVGIG in the germline V gene (reference sequence). The CDR3 nucleotides are TGTGCCTGGAGCGATAACTATGGCTACACCTTC. Translating gives CAWSDNYGYTF.

This sequence joins TRBV10-3 and TRBJ2-3; 14 bases align to TRBD2. Germline V gene lookup returns CDR1 ENHRY and CDR2 SYGVKD. The CDR3 covers 17 residues. V lost 6 bases and J lost 0; bases outside the gene matches: 5. Here the CDR3 reads CAIRRTSGGPSTDTQYF. In DNA, the CDR3 is TGTGCCATCAGGCGGACTAGCGGGGGGCCTAGCACAGATACGCAGTATTTT.